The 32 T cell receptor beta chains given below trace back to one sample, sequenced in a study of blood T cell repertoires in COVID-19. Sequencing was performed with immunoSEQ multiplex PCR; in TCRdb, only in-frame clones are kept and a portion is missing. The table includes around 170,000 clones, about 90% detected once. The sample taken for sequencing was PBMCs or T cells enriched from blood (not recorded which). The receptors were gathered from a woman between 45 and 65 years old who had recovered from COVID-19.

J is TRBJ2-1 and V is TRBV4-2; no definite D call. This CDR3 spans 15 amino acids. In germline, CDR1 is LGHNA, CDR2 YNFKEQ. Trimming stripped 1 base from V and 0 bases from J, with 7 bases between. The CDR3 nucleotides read TGTGCCAGCAGCCAAGGGCTCAGCTCCTACAATGAGCAGTTCTTC. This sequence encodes CASSQGLSSYNEQFF.

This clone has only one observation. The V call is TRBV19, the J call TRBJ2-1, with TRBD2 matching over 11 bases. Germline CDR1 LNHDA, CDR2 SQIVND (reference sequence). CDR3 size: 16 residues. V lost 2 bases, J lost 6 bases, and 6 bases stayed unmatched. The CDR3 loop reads CASSIPTTSGSNEQFF. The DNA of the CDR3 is TGTGCCAGTAGTATACCCACCACTAGCGGGAGCAATGAGCAGTTCTTC. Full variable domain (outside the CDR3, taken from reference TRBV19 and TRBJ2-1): DGGITQSPKYLFRKEGQNVTLSCEQNLNHDAMYWYRQDPGQGLRLIYYSQIVNDFQKGDIAEGYSVSREKKESFPLTVTSAQKNPTAFYLCASSIPTTSGSNEQFFGPGTRLTVL.

This chain's CDR3 is CATSDLSSGRGEQYF. In nucleotides, the CDR3 is TGTGCCACCAGTGACCTTTCTAGCGGTAGAGGAGAGCAGTACTTC. The chain has TRBV24-1 and TRBJ2-7, with TRBD2 identical over 7 bases. Germline V gene data show CDR1 as KGHDR and CDR2 as SFDVKD. V was clipped by 4 bases and J by 7 bases; unmatched bases: 12. The CDR3 extends over 15 amino acids.

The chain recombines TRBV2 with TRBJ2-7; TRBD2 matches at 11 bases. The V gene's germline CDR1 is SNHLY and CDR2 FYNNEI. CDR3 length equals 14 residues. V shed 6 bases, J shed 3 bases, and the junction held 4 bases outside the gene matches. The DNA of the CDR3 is TGTGCCAGCAGGGTCCTAGCGGGAGGCTACGAGCAGTACTTC. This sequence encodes CASRVLAGGYEQYF.

DNA for the CDR3: TGTGCCAGCAGTGCCGCAGGGGCTGGAAACACCATATATTTT. Protein sequence: CASSAAGAGNTIYF. The gene calls are TRBV2 and TRBJ1-3, with a tentative D call TRBD1 (6 bases). CDR3 length: 14 residues. The V gene lost 4 bases and the J gene lost 2 bases, with 9 bases spanning the gap. Looked up from germline, CDR1 is SNHLY and CDR2 is FYNNEI.

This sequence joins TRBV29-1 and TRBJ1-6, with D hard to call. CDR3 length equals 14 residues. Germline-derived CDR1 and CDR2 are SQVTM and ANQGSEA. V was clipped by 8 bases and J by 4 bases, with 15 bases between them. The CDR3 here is CSLPGGLYNSPLHF. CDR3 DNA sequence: TGCAGCCTCCCAGGCGGACTTTATAATTCACCCCTCCACTTT.

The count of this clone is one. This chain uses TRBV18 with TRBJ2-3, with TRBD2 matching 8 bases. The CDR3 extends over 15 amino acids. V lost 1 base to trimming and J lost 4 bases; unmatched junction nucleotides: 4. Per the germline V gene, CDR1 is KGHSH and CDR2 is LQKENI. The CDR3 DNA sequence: TGTGCCAGCTCACCACGTCGGGAGGGCGCAGATACGCAGTATTTT. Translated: CASSPRREGADTQYF.

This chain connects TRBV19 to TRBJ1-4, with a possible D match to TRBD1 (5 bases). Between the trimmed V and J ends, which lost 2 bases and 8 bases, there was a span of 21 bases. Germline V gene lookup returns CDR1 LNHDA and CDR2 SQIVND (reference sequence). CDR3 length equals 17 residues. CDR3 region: CASSILPRQTGSEKLFF. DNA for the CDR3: TGTGCCAGTAGTATACTCCCCCGACAGACCGGGTCGGAAAAACTGTTTTTT.

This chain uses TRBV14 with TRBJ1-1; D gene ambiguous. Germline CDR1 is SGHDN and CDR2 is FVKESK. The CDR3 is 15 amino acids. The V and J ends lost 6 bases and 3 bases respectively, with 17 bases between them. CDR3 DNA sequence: TGTGCCAGCAGTCGCCTTGGAGGGTGGGACACTGAAGCTTTCTTT. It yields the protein CASSRLGGWDTEAFF.

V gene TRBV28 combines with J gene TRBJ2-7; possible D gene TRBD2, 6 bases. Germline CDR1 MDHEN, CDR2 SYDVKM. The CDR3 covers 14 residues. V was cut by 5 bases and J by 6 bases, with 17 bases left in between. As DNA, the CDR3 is TGTGCCAGCAGTCCCGGGGTGGGGGGAGCCGAGCAGTACTTC. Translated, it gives CASSPGVGGAEQYF.

Here the CDR3 DNA reads TGTGCCAGCAGCTTACCCGGGTCCGGAAACACCATATATTTT. This sequence encodes CASSLPGSGNTIYF. This chain connects TRBV7-2 to TRBJ1-3; no clear D gene. Looked up from germline, CDR1 is SGHTA and CDR2 is FQGNSA. V dropped 2 bases and J dropped 4 bases, with 9 bases sitting between them. CDR3 size: 14 residues.

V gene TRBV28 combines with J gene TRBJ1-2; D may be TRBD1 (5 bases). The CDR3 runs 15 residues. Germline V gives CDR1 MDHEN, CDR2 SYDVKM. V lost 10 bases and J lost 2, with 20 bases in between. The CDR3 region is CATSVYSGQNYGYTF. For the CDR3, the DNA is TGTGCCACCTCAGTTTACTCTGGACAAAACTATGGCTACACCTTC.

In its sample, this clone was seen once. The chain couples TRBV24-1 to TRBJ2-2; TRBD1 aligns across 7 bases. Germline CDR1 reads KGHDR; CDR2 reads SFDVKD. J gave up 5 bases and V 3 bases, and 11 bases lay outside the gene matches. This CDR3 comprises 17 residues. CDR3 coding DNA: TGTGCCACCAGTGATCGCCGACAGGGCAGCAGGACCGGGGAGCTGTTTTTT. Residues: CATSDRRQGSRTGELFF.

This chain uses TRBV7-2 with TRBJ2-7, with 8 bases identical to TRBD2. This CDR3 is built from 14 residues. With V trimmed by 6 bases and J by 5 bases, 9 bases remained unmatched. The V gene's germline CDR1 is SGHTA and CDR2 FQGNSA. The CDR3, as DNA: TGTGCCAGCAGGCTTGACGGGAGGGCCCACGAGCAGTACTTC. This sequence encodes CASRLDGRAHEQYF. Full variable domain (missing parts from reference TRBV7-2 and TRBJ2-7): GAGVSQSPSNKVTEKGKDVELRCDPISGHTALYWYRQSLGQGLEFLIYFQGNSAPDKSGLPSDRFSAERTGGSVSTLTIQRTQQEDSAVYLCASRLDGRAHEQYFGPGTRLTVT.

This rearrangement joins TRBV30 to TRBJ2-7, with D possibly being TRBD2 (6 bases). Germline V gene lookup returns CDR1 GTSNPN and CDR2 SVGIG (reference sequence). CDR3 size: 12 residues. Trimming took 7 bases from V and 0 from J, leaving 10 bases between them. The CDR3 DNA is TGTGCCTTCGGACTAAGCTCCTACGAGCAGTACTTC. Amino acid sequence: CAFGLSSYEQYF.

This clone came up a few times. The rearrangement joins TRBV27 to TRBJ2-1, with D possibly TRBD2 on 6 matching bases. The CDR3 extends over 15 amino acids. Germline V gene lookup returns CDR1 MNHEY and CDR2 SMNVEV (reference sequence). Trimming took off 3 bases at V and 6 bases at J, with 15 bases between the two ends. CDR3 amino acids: CASSFSTGLINEQFF. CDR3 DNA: TGTGCCAGCAGTTTTTCAACGGGACTCATCAATGAGCAGTTCTTC.

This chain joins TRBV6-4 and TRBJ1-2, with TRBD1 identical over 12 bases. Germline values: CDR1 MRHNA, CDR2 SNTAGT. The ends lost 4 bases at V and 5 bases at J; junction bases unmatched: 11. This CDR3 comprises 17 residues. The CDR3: CASSASGTGGQLYGYTF. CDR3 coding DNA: TGTGCCAGCAGTGCTTCCGGGACAGGGGGCCAACTTTATGGCTACACCTTC.

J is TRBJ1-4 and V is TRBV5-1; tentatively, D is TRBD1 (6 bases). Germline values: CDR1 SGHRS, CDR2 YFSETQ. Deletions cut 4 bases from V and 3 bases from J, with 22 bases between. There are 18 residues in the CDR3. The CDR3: CASSTNRDFSLANEKLFF. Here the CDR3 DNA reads TGCGCCAGCAGCACCAACAGGGATTTCAGTTTGGCTAATGAAAAACTGTTTTTT.

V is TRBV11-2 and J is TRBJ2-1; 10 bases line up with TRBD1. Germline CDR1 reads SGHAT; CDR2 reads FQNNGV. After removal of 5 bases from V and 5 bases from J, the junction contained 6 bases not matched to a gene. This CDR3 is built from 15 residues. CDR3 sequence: CASSGRDRGNNEQFF. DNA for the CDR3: TGTGCCAGCAGCGGCCGGGACAGGGGAAACAATGAGCAGTTCTTC.

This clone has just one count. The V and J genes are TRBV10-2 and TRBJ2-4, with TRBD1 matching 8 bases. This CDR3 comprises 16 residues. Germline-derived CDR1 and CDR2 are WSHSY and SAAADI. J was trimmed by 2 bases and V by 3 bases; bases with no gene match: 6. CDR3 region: CASSDPPGGTKNIQYF. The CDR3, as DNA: TGCGCCAGCAGTGACCCCCCAGGGGGCACCAAAAACATTCAGTACTTC.

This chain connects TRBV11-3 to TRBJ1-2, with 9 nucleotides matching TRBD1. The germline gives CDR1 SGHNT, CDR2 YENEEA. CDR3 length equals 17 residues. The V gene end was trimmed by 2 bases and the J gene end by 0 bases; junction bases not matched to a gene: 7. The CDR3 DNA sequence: TGTGCCAGCAGCTTAACTTGGACAGGGGTAGCTAACTATGGCTACACCTTC. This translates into CASSLTWTGVANYGYTF.

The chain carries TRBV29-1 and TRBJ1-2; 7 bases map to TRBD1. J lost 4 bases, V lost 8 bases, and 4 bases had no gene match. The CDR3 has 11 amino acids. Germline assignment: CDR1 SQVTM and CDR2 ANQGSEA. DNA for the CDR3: TGCAGCTCACAGGGGTCCTATGGCTACACCTTC. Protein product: CSSQGSYGYTF.

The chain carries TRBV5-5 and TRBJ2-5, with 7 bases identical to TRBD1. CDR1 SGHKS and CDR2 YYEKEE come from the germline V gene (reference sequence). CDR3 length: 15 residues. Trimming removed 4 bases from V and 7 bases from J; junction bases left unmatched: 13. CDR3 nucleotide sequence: TGTGCCAGCAGCCCCGATGACAGGGACCTTAGGACCCAGTACTTC. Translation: CASSPDDRDLRTQYF.

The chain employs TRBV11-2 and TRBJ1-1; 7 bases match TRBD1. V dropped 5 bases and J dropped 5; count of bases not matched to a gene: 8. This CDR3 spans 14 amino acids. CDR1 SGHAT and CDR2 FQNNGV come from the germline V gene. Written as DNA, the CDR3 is TGTGCCAGCAGCCCCACAGGGGCTCGAACTGAAGCTTTCTTT. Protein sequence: CASSPTGARTEAFF.

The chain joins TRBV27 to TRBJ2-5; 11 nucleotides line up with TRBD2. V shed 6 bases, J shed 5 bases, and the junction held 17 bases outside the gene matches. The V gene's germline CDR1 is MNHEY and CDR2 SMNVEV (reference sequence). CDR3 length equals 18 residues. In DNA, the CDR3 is TGTGCCAGCAGAGGGTGGATTAGCGGGAGGGACTCGGGCGAGACCCAGTACTTC. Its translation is CASRGWISGRDSGETQYF.

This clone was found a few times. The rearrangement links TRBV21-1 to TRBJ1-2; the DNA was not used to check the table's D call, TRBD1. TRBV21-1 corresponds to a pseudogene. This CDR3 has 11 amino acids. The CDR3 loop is CASSHRYGYTF. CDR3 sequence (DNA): TGTGCCAGCAGCCACAGGTATGGCTACACCTTC.

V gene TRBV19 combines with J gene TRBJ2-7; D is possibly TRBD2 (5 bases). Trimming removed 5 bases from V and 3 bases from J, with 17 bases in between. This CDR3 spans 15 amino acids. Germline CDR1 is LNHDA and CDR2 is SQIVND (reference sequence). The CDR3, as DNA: TGTGCCAGTAGTCCGTCCAGCGGCCAATACTACGAGCAGTACTTC. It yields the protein CASSPSSGQYYEQYF. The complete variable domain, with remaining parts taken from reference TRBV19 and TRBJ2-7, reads DGGITQSPKYLFRKEGQNVTLSCEQNLNHDAMYWYRQDPGQGLRLIYYSQIVNDFQKGDIAEGYSVSREKKESFPLTVTSAQKNPTAFYLCASSPSSGQYYEQYFGPGTRLTVT.

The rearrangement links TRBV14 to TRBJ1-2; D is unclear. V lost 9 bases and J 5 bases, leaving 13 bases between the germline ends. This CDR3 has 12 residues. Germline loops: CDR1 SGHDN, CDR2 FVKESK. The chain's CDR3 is CASLRPGYGYTF. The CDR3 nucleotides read TGTGCCAGTTTAAGACCGGGATATGGCTACACCTTC.

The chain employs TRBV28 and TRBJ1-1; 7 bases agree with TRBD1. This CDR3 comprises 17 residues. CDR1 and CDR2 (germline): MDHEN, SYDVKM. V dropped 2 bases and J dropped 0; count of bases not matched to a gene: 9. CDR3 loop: CASSLAPSTGLNTEAFF. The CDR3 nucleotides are TGTGCCAGCAGTTTAGCCCCATCGACAGGGTTGAACACTGAAGCTTTCTTT.

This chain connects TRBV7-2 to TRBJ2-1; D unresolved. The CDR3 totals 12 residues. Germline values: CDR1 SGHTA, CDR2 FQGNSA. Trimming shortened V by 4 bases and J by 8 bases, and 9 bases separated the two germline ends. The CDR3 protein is CASSSPADEQFF. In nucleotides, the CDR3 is TGTGCCAGCAGCTCCCCCGCGGATGAGCAGTTCTTC.

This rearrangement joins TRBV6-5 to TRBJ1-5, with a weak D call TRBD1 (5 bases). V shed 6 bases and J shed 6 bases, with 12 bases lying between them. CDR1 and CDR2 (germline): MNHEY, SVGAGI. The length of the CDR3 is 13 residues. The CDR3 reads CASSWGGGQPQHF. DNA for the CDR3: TGTGCCAGCAGCTGGGGGGGTGGTCAGCCCCAGCATTTT.

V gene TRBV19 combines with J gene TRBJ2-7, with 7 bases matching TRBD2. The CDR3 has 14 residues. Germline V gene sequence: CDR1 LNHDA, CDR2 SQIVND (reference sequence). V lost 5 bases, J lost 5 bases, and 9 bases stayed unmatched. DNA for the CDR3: TGTGCCAGTAGTTGGGGGGAGGGCAACAACGAGCAGTACTTC. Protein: CASSWGEGNNEQYF.